This TCR beta chain was identified during a study of shared T cell receptors in the human thymus. The protocol was immunoSEQ multiplex PCR, while the TCRdb copy is restricted to in-frame clones and leaves out a portion. The profile shows 700,000 to 750,000 clones, over 75% of them singletons. The CDR3 runs to 17 residues. Losses at the gene ends were 3 bases for V and 4 bases for J; bases not matched to a gene: 9. Germline CDR1 SEHNR, CDR2 FQNEAQ (reference sequence). Another study also made use of these data, one on human thymus T cells. That work contributes: All donors were healthy Finnish infants who were undergoing corrective surgery to treat congenital heart defects. From resections taken during corrective heart surgery, the thymus tissue was obtained. In thymic and blood repertoires alike, V and J usage looked biased. Related research reported highly overlapping thymic repertoires among unrelated individuals.

The sample was thymocytes. The sequence came from a girl under three years old with a congenital heart defect. This rearrangement joins TRBV7-9 to TRBJ1-1; 12 positions match TRBD1. Here the CDR3 reads CASSLPGQGAHSTEAFF. CDR3 DNA: TGTGCCAGCAGCTTGCCGGGACAGGGGGCTCATAGCACTGAAGCTTTCTTT.